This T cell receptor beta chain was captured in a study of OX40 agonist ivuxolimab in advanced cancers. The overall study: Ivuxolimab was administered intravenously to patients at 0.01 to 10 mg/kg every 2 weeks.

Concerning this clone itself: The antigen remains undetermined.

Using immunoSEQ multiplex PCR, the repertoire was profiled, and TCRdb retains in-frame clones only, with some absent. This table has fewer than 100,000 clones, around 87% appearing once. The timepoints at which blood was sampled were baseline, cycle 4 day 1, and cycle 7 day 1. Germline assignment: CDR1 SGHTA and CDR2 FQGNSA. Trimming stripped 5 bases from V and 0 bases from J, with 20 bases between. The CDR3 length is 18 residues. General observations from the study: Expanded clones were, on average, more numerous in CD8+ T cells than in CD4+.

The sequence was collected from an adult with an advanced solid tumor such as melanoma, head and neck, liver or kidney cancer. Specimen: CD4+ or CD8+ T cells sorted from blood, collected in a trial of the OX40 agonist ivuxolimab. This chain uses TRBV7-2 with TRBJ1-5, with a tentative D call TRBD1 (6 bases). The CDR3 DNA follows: TGTGCCAGCAGCGAGACGGGGGGGCTTACCAATAGCAATCAGCCCCAGCATTTT. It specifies CASSETGGLTNSNQPQHF.